The clone carrying this T cell receptor beta chain was counted between two and nine times. Its antigen remains unidentified. This entry belongs to a study of T-cell memory formation after mild COVID-19. Study-level information: Largely donor-specific sequence clusters came from two donors.

Overall study results and limits: Most CD4+ clones that shrank were in CM and EM, while CD8+ ones turned up in EMRA. Some clones that responded turned up in pre-infection memory, which suggests that cross-reactive memory joined in. Clonal second-wave expansions that peaked on day 37 had unconfirmed SARS-CoV-2 specificity.

Germline V CDR1 and CDR2: MDHEN, SYDVKM. There are 11 residues in the CDR3. Trimming removed 7 bases from V and 4 bases from J, with 6 bases in between. A single record per CDR3 protein comes from TCRdb applying MiXCR to the 5' RACE reads. In the table there are roughly 190,000 distinct CDR3 sequences, roughly a tenth of which are singletons. Material: PBMCs or a T cell subset sorted from them (not recorded which). This receptor was identified in a man aged 18 to 29 who had mild COVID-19 (a few samples of this study predate the infection). Cell type and time point are not known. The V and J genes are TRBV28 and TRBJ2-3; D is undetermined. Written as DNA, the CDR3 is TGTGCCAGCACGCGTTCAGATACGCAGTATTTT. Amino acids: CASTRSDTQYF.